The clone carrying this TCR beta chain was seen repeatedly, ten times or more. Its matching antigen is unknown. Time point meaning: persistent/refractory GD, antithyroid drugs over 5 years with positive TRAb. PBMCs provided the RNA from which the TCR library was made. This record belongs to a study of regulatory T cells in long-lasting Graves disease. Regarding the study as a whole: Small sample size may have lowered accuracy. Among the persistent patients, 2,741 public clonotypes were shared, more than the roughly 970 shared among new patients.

Arm-PCR of CDR3 regions with iRepertoire HTBI primers generated TCR beta libraries. The authors' processing: Throughout the samples, researchers identified 60 to 70 TRBV and 13 to 15 TRBJ segments. TCRdb analysed the multiplex PCR reads with MiXCR anew, one entry per CDR3 protein. In this record, the V and J calls reflect TCRdb's handling and not the investigators' own analysis. The sample includes over 250,000 distinct CDR3 sequences, 20% to 25% of them seen just once. Sequenced here: peripheral blood mononuclear cells (PBMCs), sampled when the disease was refractory, from a patient treated with antithyroid drugs. The receptor was isolated from a female donor with Graves disease.

The DNA for the CDR3 is TGTGCCAGCAGCGTTTCGGGACAAAGCAATCAGCCCCAGCATTTT. Protein product: CASSVSGQSNQPQHF. V usage is TRBV9 and J usage is TRBJ1-5, with a weak D call TRBD1 (6 bases). The CDR3 runs 15 residues. V lost 2 bases and J lost 1, with 10 bases in between. Germline V gene sequence: CDR1 SGDLS, CDR2 YYNGEE.